This record concerns one TCR beta chain sequence. Its antigen is still unknown. The source of the sample is a study of post-analysis software for immune sequencing data. Across the whole study: Included among the disease courses, which were recorded for the cohort, were relapsing-remitting, secondary progressive and progressive-relapsing multiple sclerosis. Study-level results: Patients showed TRBV5-6, TRBV5-1 and TRBV20-1 among roughly five TRBV segments more frequent than in controls. Multiple sclerosis patients showed significantly lower normalized Chao1 diversity than controls did. Samples prepared in the same batch strongly co-clustered by F measure.

Prepared TCR beta cDNA libraries contained unique molecular identifiers. TCRdb ran MiXCR on the PCR reads and lists one entry per CDR3 protein. The profile shows roughly 700,000 distinct CDR3 sequences, roughly 27% of them singletons. With 3 bases clipped from V and 3 bases from J, the junction kept 7 bases outside the gene matches. The CDR3 runs to 15 residues. Germline V gene sequence: CDR1 KGHSH, CDR2 LQKENI. The sequence derives from a girl between 5 and 17 years old with multiple sclerosis. The chain joins TRBV18 to TRBJ2-7; 8 positions match TRBD1. The sequenced sample was blood. The CDR3 DNA reads as TGTGCCAGCTCACCCCCCAGACAGGGGATCTACGAGCAGTACTTC. This encodes CASSPPRQGIYEQYF.